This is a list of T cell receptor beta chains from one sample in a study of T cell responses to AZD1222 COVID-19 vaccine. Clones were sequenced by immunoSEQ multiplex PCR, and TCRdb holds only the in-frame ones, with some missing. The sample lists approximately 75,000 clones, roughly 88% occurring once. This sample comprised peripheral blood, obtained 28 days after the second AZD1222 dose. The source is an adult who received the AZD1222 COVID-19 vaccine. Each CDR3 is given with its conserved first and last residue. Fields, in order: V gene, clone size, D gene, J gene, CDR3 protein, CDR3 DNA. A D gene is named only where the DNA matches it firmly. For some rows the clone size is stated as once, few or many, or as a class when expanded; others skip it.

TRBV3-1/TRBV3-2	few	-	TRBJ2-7	CASSQAPGPIYEQYF	TGTGCCAGCAGCCAAGCCCCGGGACCCATTTACGAGCAGTACTTC
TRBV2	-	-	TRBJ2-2	CASSELRDRRLNTGELFF	TGTGCCAGCAGTGAACTCCGCGATCGGAGGCTAAACACCGGGGAGCTGTTTTTT
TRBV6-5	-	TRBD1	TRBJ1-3	CASSYSRDRGYTIYF	TGTGCCAGCAGTTACTCTAGGGACAGGGGGTACACCATATATTTT
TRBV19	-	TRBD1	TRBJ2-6	CASSIGGQGALGANVLTF	TGTGCCAGTAGTATAGGAGGACAGGGGGCGCTTGGGGCCAACGTCCTGACTTTC
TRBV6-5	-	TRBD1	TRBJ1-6	CASSYSQGERGSPLHF	TGTGCCAGCAGTTACTCACAGGGGGAGAGGGGTTCACCCCTCCACTTT
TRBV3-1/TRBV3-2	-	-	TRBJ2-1	CASSHPSSSYNEQFF	TGTGCCAGCAGCCATCCCTCCAGCTCCTACAATGAGCAGTTCTTC
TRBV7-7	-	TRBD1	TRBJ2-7	CASSLDRDDEQYF	TGTGCCAGCAGCCTAGACAGGGACGACGAGCAGTACTTC
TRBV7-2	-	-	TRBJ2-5	CASRSGPSAFQETQYF	TGTGCCAGCAGGTCCGGGCCTAGCGCCTTTCAAGAGACCCAGTACTTC
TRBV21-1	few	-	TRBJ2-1	CASSKLGRNEQFF	TGTGCCAGCAGCAAATTAGGGAGGAATGAGCAGTTCTTC
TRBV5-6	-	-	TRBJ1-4	CASSLGPALATNEKLFF	TGTGCCAGCAGCTTGGGGCCAGCCCTTGCAACTAATGAAAAACTGTTTTTT
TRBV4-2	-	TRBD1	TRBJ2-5	CASSPGPPGTGEGTQYF	TGTGCCAGCAGCCCCGGTCCACCAGGGACAGGGGAAGGGACCCAGTACTTC
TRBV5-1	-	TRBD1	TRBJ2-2	CASSLAGTGDGELFF	TGCGCCAGCAGCTTGGCAGGGACAGGGGACGGGGAGCTGTTTTTT
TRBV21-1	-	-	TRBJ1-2	CASSKGKTGASEGAYGYTF	TGTGCCAGCAGCAAAGGGAAGACAGGGGCCTCTGAGGGGGCCTATGGCTACACCTTC
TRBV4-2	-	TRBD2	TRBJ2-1	CASSQGSGGSFF	TGTGCCAGCAGCCAGGGTAGCGGGGGAAGTTTCTTC
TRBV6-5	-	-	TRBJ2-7	CASRANSYEQYF	TGTGCCAGCAGGGCAAATTCCTACGAGCAGTACTTC
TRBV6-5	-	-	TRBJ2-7	CASSYDQSYEQYF	TGTGCCAGCAGTTACGACCAGTCCTACGAGCAGTACTTC
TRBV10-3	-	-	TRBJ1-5	CATREGNQPQHF	TGTGCCACCAGAGAAGGCAATCAGCCCCAGCATTTT
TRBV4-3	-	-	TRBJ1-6	CASSQEQGLNSPLHF	TGCGCCAGCAGCCAGGAACAGGGTCTGAATTCACCCCTCCACTTT
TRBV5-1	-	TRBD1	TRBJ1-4	CASSLGQGKEKLFF	TGCGCCAGCAGCTTGGGACAGGGGAAAGAAAAACTGTTTTTT
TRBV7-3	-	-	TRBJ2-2	CASSPLRGKTPENTGELFF	TGTGCCAGCAGCCCCTTAAGGGGCAAGACGCCCGAGAACACCGGGGAGCTGTTTTTT
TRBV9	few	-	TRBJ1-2	CASALGPTVGSGGYTF	TGTGCCAGCGCCCTAGGCCCAACAGTGGGTTCGGGAGGCTACACCTTC
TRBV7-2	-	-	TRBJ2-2	CASSLAGRGTGELFF	TGTGCCAGCAGCTTAGCGGGCAGGGGTACCGGGGAGCTGTTTTTT
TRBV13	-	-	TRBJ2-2	CASSLGWNTGELFF	TGTGCCAGCAGCTTAGGGTGGAACACCGGGGAGCTGTTTTTT
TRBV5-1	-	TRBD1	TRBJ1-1	CASSTGGGYTEAFF	TGCGCCAGCAGCACAGGGGGCGGATACACTGAAGCTTTCTTT
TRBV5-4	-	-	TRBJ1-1	CASSLPFDRSDTEAFF	TGTGCCAGCAGCTTGCCCTTCGACAGGTCTGACACTGAAGCTTTCTTT
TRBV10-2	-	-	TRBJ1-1	CASSRDLNTEAFF	TGCGCCAGTTCCCGGGACCTGAACACTGAAGCTTTCTTT
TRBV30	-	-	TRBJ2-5	CAWSVLSTQYF	TGTGCCTGGAGTGTACTTTCGACCCAGTACTTC
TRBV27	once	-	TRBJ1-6	CASSFTGAARDLLWNSPLHF	TGTGCCAGCAGTTTTACGGGCGCGGCAAGAGACCTTTTATGGAATTCACCCCTCCACTTT
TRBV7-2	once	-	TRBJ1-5	CASSLGWRDQPQHF	TGTGCCAGCAGCTTAGGATGGAGGGATCAGCCCCAGCATTTT
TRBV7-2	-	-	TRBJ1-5	CASSFGINNQPQHF	TGTGCCAGCAGCTTCGGGATAAACAATCAGCCCCAGCATTTT
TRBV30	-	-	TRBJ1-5	CAWSVRGDQPQHF	TGTGCCTGGAGTGTACGGGGCGATCAGCCCCAGCATTTT
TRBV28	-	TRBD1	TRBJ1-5	CASRYGDRSNQPQHF	TGTGCCAGCAGATATGGGGACAGGAGCAATCAGCCCCAGCATTTT
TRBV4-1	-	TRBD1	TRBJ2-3	CASRQQGSSTDTQYF	TGCGCCAGCAGACAACAGGGGTCTAGCACAGATACGCAGTATTTT
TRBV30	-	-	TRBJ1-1	CAWSGYDTEAFF	TGTGCCTGGAGTGGGTACGACACTGAAGCTTTCTTT
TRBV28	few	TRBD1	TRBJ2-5	CASSLRTGTETQYF	TGTGCCAGCAGTCTACGGACAGGGACGGAGACCCAGTACTTC
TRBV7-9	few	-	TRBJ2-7	CASSLGDTYEQYF	TGTGCCAGCAGCTTAGGGGACACCTACGAGCAGTACTTC
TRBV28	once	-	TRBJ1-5	CASSSPGRGSQPQHF	TGTGCCAGCAGTTCCCCCGGTAGGGGGAGCCAGCCCCAGCATTTT
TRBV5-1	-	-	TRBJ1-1	CASSPDLDKIGTEAFF	TGCGCCAGCAGCCCAGACTTAGATAAAATTGGCACTGAAGCTTTCTTT
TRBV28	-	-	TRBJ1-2	CASSTGFGYTF	TGTGCCAGCAGCACGGGGTTTGGCTACACCTTC
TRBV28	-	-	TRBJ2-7	CASSSVDGRSYEQYF	TGTGCCAGCAGTTCTGTGGACGGGAGATCCTACGAGCAGTACTTC
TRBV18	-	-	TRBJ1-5	CASSPRTGQQPQHF	TGTGCCAGCTCACCAAGGACGGGTCAACAGCCCCAGCATTTT
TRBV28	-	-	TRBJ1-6	CASRWGPGNNSPLHF	TGTGCCAGCAGGTGGGGCCCAGGGAATAATTCACCCCTCCACTTT
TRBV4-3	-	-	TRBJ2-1	CASSQQWSSYNEQFF	TGCGCCAGCAGCCAACAGTGGAGCTCCTACAATGAGCAGTTCTTC